Following are 31 T cell receptor beta chains from one sample sequenced in a study of monozygotic twins with inflammatory bowel disease. TCRdb reprocessed the 5' RACE reads and stores each CDR3 protein as one record, lacking DNA. The sample includes about 380,000 distinct CDR3 sequences. The specimen was blood. The origin of the receptors is a human donor with ulcerative colitis or Crohn's disease, or a healthy co-twin of an affected twin (not recorded which).

This chain uses TRBV5-4 with TRBJ1-6; lacking DNA, the TRBD1 call made by TCRdb goes unchecked. Germline V lookup: CDR1 SGHNT, CDR2 YYREEE (reference sequence). The CDR3 consists of 16 residues. CDR3 sequence reads: CASSSQGHLANSPLHF.

The gene calls are TRBV6-1 and TRBJ2-1; TCRdb selects TRBD1, and the lack of DNA leaves this call unchecked. Germline CDR1 MNHNS, CDR2 SASEGT. CDR3 length equals 15 residues. The CDR3 protein is CASSSGGAGYNEQFF.

V is TRBV7-8 and J is TRBJ2-3; TCRdb's D gene call, TRBD2, goes unchecked for lack of DNA. In germline, CDR1 is SGHVS, CDR2 FQNEAQ. The CDR3 loop spans 15 amino acids. The CDR3 protein is CASSSIAGGFDTQYF. The variable domain in full, completed from reference TRBV7-8 and TRBJ2-3, reads GAGVSQSPRYKVAKRGQDVALRCDPISGHVSLFWYQQALGQGPEFLTYFQNEAQLDKSGLPSDRFFAERPEGSVSTLKIQRTQQEDSAVYLCASSSIAGGFDTQYFGPGTRLTVL.

The chain has TRBV6-5 and TRBJ1-1; TCRdb gives TRBD1 as the D gene, but with no DNA this cannot be confirmed. Germline CDR1 reads MNHEY; CDR2 reads SVGAGI. The CDR3 is made up of 12 amino acids. The CDR3 region is CAIRTRNTEAFF.

This sequence joins TRBV7-2 and TRBJ2-7; lacking DNA, the TRBD2 call made by TCRdb goes unchecked. The CDR3 extends over 16 amino acids. CDR1 SGHTA and CDR2 FQGNSA come from the germline V gene. Here the CDR3 reads CASSPSRGAKGNEQYF.

The rearrangement joins TRBV12-3 or TRBV12-4 to TRBJ2-7; the D gene TCRdb calls, TRBD2, cannot be checked with no DNA. This CDR3 is 13 amino acids long. The CDR3 reads CASSLGGIGEQYF.

This chain joins TRBV5-1 and TRBJ2-5; TCRdb's D call of TRBD1 is untestable without DNA. This CDR3 is 15 amino acids long. Germline values: CDR1 SGHRS, CDR2 YFSETQ. The CDR3 sequence: CASSLAGALQETQYF.

V and J are TRBV18 and TRBJ1-1. This CDR3 is 15 amino acids long. Germline V lookup: CDR1 KGHSH, CDR2 LQKENI. This CDR3 is CASSPPHSMNTEAFF.

The chain is built from TRBV7-8 and TRBJ1-1. The CDR3 contains 14 residues. Germline CDR1 is SGHVS and CDR2 is FQNEAQ. Here the CDR3 reads CATFPGLKDTEAFF.

V gene TRBV6-6 combines with J gene TRBJ1-2. The CDR3 has 14 amino acids. CDR1 MNHNY and CDR2 SVGAGI come from the germline V gene (reference sequence). The CDR3 protein is CASSLSGETDGYTF.

The chain is built from TRBV4-1 and TRBJ2-2; TCRdb selects TRBD1, and the lack of DNA leaves this call unchecked. CDR3 size: 17 residues. Germline V gives CDR1 MGHRA, CDR2 YSYEKL. CDR3 region: CASSQATSAGGDGELFF.

J is TRBJ1-1 and V is TRBV5-1. The CDR3 runs to 12 residues. Per the germline V gene, CDR1 is SGHRS and CDR2 is YFSETQ. CDR3 amino acids: CASSVGGPEAFF. Together with reference TRBV5-1 and TRBJ1-1, the CDR3 gives the full variable domain: KAGVTQTPRYLIKTRGQQVTLSCSPISGHRSVSWYQQTPGQGLQFLFEYFSETQRNKGNFPGRFSGRQFSNSRSEMNVSTLELGDSALYLCASSVGGPEAFFGQGTRLTVV.

The chain carries TRBV12-5 and TRBJ2-2; TCRdb gives TRBD1 as the D gene, but with no DNA this cannot be confirmed. There are 14 residues in the CDR3. Per germline, CDR1 LGHNT and CDR2 FRNRAP. The CDR3 protein is CASGTGSNTGELFF. The variable domain in full, completed from reference TRBV12-5 and TRBJ2-2, reads DARVTQTPRHKVTEMGQEVTMRCQPILGHNTVFWYRQTMMQGLELLAYFRNRAPLDDSGMPKDRFSAEMPDATLATLKIQPSEPRDSAVYFCASGTGSNTGELFFGEGSRLTVL.

This sequence joins TRBV29-1 and TRBJ2-7; with no DNA, the TCRdb D assignment of TRBD1 cannot be verified. CDR3 size: 11 residues. The germline CDR1 and CDR2 sequences are SQVTM and ANQGSEA. CDR3 amino acids: CSVRSGNEQYF.

This chain joins TRBV20-1 and TRBJ2-7; checking the TCRdb D call of TRBD1 is not possible without DNA. The CDR3 runs to 14 residues. Germline V gene lookup returns CDR1 DFQATT and CDR2 SNEGSKA (reference sequence). The chain's CDR3 is CSAWHRDRGYEQYF.

V gene TRBV5-1 combines with J gene TRBJ2-5. Per germline, CDR1 SGHRS and CDR2 YFSETQ. There are 16 residues in the CDR3. The chain's CDR3 is CASSAVGTDIQETQYF.

The chain combines TRBV7-9 with TRBJ2-7; the D call of TRBD1 rests on TCRdb alone, since no DNA is present to check it. The germline V gene encodes CDR1 SEHNR and CDR2 FQNEAQ (reference sequence). This CDR3 contains 15 residues. The chain's CDR3 is CASSLEDRGVHEQYF.

This chain connects TRBV25-1 to TRBJ2-3; as DNA is missing, the TRBD1 call by TCRdb cannot be tested. The CDR3 length is 12 residues. Germline V gives CDR1 MGHDK, CDR2 SYGVNS. CDR3 in amino acids: CATRGSGDTQYF.

The chain links TRBV7-2 to TRBJ1-5. CDR3 length: 12 amino acids. Germline CDR1 and CDR2: SGHTA and FQGNSA. The chain's CDR3 is CASSLAAQPQHF. The full variable domain, rest sourced from reference TRBV7-2 and TRBJ1-5, is GAGVSQSPSNKVTEKGKDVELRCDPISGHTALYWYRQSLGQGLEFLIYFQGNSAPDKSGLPSDRFSAERTGGSVSTLTIQRTQQEDSAVYLCASSLAAQPQHFGDGTRLSIL.

The chain links TRBV18 to TRBJ2-7; TCRdb selects TRBD2, and the lack of DNA leaves this call unchecked. CDR1 and CDR2 (germline): KGHSH, LQKENI. This CDR3 has 17 residues. The CDR3 is CASSPQVGLAAFGKQYF. Combining the CDR3 with reference TRBV18 and TRBJ2-7 gives the whole variable domain NAGVMQNPRHLVRRRGQEARLRCSPMKGHSHVYWYRQLPEEGLKFMVYLQKENIIDESGMPKERFSAEFPKEGPSILRIQQVVRGDSAAYFCASSPQVGLAAFGKQYFGPGTRLTVT.

This sequence joins TRBV7-2 and TRBJ2-1; no DNA is available, so the TRBD1 call from TCRdb remains unchecked. Germline loops: CDR1 SGHTA, CDR2 FQGNSA. CDR3 length equals 16 residues. The CDR3: CASSLASGGAPNEQFF.

J is TRBJ2-3 and V is TRBV12-3 or TRBV12-4; TCRdb's D call, TRBD1, is unchecked because there is no DNA. The length of the CDR3 is 17 residues. The CDR3 loop reads CASSFFSTGRGTDTQYF.

This chain connects TRBV10-2 to TRBJ1-1. Germline CDR1 reads WSHSY; CDR2 reads SAAADI. The CDR3 totals 13 residues. The CDR3 sequence is CASREAGTTEAFF.

The CDR3 spells CASSYTTGKGEAFF. The chain is built from TRBV6-2 or TRBV6-3 and TRBJ1-1; TCRdb outputs TRBD1, but without DNA this stays unchecked. Germline V gene sequence: CDR1 MNHEY, CDR2 SVGEGT. The length of the CDR3 is 14 residues.

The chain combines TRBV7-8 with TRBJ1-5. The V gene's germline CDR1 is SGHVS and CDR2 FQNEAQ. CDR3 length: 14 amino acids. Here the CDR3 reads CASSLAEEYKAQHF.

CDR3 protein: CASSIGRNRNTEAFF. The rearrangement uses TRBV19 and TRBJ1-1. CDR1 is LNHDA, CDR2 SQIVND, per germline (reference sequence). The CDR3 spans 15 residues.

This chain connects TRBV27 to TRBJ2-7; there is no DNA to check the TCRdb D call of TRBD2. CDR1 and CDR2 (germline): MNHEY, SMNVEV (reference sequence). This CDR3 has 17 residues. Here the CDR3 reads CASSLSNPGGLIYEQYF.

The chain employs TRBV7-2 and TRBJ1-5. CDR1 and CDR2 from the germline V gene are SGHTA and FQGNSA. This CDR3 region has 15 residues. CDR3 loop: CASSRNGYSNQPQHF.

The chain joins TRBV12-3 or TRBV12-4 to TRBJ2-1; TCRdb selects TRBD2, and the lack of DNA leaves this call unchecked. CDR3 length equals 18 residues. The CDR3 region is CASSFRTSGKSSYNEQFF.

The J gene is TRBJ2-3, the V gene TRBV4-2; TCRdb lists TRBD1, though no DNA is available to test this call. The germline V gene encodes CDR1 LGHNA and CDR2 YNFKEQ. CDR3 size: 17 residues. CDR3 loop: CASSQDRGTGRTDTQYF.

The chain combines TRBV27 with TRBJ2-2; TCRdb's D call of TRBD2 is untestable without DNA. Germline-derived CDR1 and CDR2 are MNHEY and SMNVEV (reference sequence). The CDR3 contains 18 residues. The CDR3 spells CASSPASPGTVNTGELFF.